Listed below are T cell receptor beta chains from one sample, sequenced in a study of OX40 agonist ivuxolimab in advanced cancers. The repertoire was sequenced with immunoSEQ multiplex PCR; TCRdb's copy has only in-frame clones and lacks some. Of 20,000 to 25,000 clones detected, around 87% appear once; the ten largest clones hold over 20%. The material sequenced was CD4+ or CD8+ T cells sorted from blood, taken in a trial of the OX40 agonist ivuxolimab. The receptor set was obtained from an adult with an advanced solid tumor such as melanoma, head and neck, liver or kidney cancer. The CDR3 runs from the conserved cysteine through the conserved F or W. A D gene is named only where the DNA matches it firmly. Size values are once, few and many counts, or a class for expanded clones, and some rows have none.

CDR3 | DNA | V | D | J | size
CASSFITAGRVNTEAFF | TGTGCCAGCAGTTTTATAACCGCTGGACGTGTAAACACTGAAGCTTTCTTT | TRBV28 | . | TRBJ1-1 | .
CASQVRGSGYTF | TGTGCCAGTCAAGTACGCGGGTCTGGCTACACCTTC | TRBV28 | . | TRBJ1-2 | .
CASAVKPMGYEQYF | TGTGCCAGCGCCGTCAAACCCATGGGCTACGAGCAGTACTTC | TRBV6-5 | . | TRBJ2-7 | .
CAREPPVGENTGELFF | TGCGCCCGGGAACCTCCGGTGGGGGAGAACACCGGGGAGCTGTTTTTT | TRBV5-1 | . | TRBJ2-2 | .
CASSLRGYEQYF | TGTGCCAGCAGCTTAAGGGGGTACGAGCAGTACTTC | TRBV7-6 | . | TRBJ2-7 | .
CASSDGRVEAFF | TGTGCCAGCAGTGATGGACGGGTTGAAGCTTTCTTT | TRBV9 | . | TRBJ1-1 | .
CAGRAGDNGYTF | TGTGCCGGGAGGGCAGGGGATAATGGCTACACCTTC | TRBV5-4 | . | TRBJ1-2 | .
CASSLETSQETQYF | TGCGCCAGCAGCTTGGAGACTTCCCAAGAGACCCAGTACTTC | TRBV5-1 | . | TRBJ2-5 | .
CASSQRGGLNTGELFF | TGCGCCAGCAGCCAGAGAGGGGGACTGAACACCGGGGAGCTGTTTTTT | TRBV4-1 | . | TRBJ2-2 | .
CASSFSWGTNTGELFF | TGTGCCAGCAGTTTCTCGTGGGGGACGAACACCGGGGAGCTGTTTTTT | TRBV27 | . | TRBJ2-2 | .
CASSLNTGELFF | TGTGCCAGCAGCCTGAACACCGGGGAGCTGTTTTTT | TRBV7-9 | . | TRBJ2-2 | .
CASSSQGSSYNEQFF | TGTGCCAGCAGCTCCCAGGGGAGCTCCTACAATGAGCAGTTCTTC | TRBV7-8 | . | TRBJ2-1 | .
CASSLLVGGPRSYNEQFF | TGTGCCAGCAGCCTACTAGTGGGGGGCCCCCGCTCCTACAATGAGCAGTTCTTC | TRBV5-5 | . | TRBJ2-1 | .
CASSVGGGAYEQYF | TGTGCCAGCAGCGTAGGGGGCGGAGCCTACGAGCAGTACTTC | TRBV9 | . | TRBJ2-7 | .
CASRHEGLRTDTQYF | TGTGCCAGCAGGCACGAGGGACTTCGCACAGATACGCAGTATTTT | TRBV7-8 | . | TRBJ2-3 | .
CASTDRGRTGELFF | TGTGCCAGCACCGACAGGGGGCGGACCGGGGAGCTGTTTTTT | TRBV2 | TRBD1 | TRBJ2-2 | once
CASSWVSHNEQFF | TGTGCCAGTAGTTGGGTCTCCCACAATGAGCAGTTCTTC | TRBV19 | . | TRBJ2-1 | .
CASSYIHEREQFF | TGTGCCAGCAGTTATATACACGAGCGTGAGCAGTTCTTC | TRBV27 | . | TRBJ2-1 | .
CAITDNSYEQYF | TGTGCCATCACGGACAACTCCTACGAGCAGTACTTC | TRBV10-3 | . | TRBJ2-7 | .
CASSEFWGGNQPQHF | TGTGCCAGCAGTGAGTTCTGGGGCGGGAATCAGCCCCAGCATTTT | TRBV6-4 | . | TRBJ1-5 | .
CASSIGTDGLGDEQYF | TGTGCCAGTAGTATAGGGACGGACGGCCTAGGAGACGAGCAGTACTTC | TRBV19 | . | TRBJ2-7 | .
CASSQDVAGMNTEAFF | TGCGCCAGCAGCCAAGATGTCGCGGGGATGAACACTGAAGCTTTCTTT | TRBV4-1 | . | TRBJ1-1 | .
CASSLAGSNEQYF | TGTGCCAGCAGCCTGGCAGGTTCAAACGAGCAGTACTTC | TRBV2 | . | TRBJ2-7 | .
CASSALPGSSGNTIYF | TGTGCCAGCAGCGCTTTGCCGGGCTCCTCTGGAAACACCATATATTTT | TRBV7-9 | . | TRBJ1-3 | .
CASSLKVDRGWGTGELFF | TGTGCCAGCAGTTTAAAAGTAGACAGGGGGTGGGGCACCGGGGAGCTGTTTTTT | TRBV27 | TRBD1 | TRBJ2-2 | .
CASSFLYTEAFF | TGTGCCAGCAGTTTCCTGTACACTGAAGCTTTCTTT | TRBV28 | . | TRBJ1-1 | .
CASSLGRTGRYEQYF | TGTGCCAGCAGCTTAGGAAGGACAGGGAGGTACGAGCAGTACTTC | TRBV13 | TRBD1 | TRBJ2-7 | .
CASSLSRQPQHF | TGTGCCAGCAGCTTATCACGTCAGCCCCAGCATTTT | TRBV7-9 | . | TRBJ1-5 | .
CASSAREDTEAFF | TGTGCCAGCAGTGCCCGGGAGGACACTGAAGCTTTCTTT | TRBV6-4 | . | TRBJ1-1 | .
CASSPLGPGPYEQYF | TGTGCCAGCAGCCCATTGGGGCCAGGGCCCTACGAGCAGTACTTC | TRBV16 | . | TRBJ2-7 | few
CASTDEGLVGGPGELFF | TGTGCCAGTACCGACGAGGGACTAGTGGGGGGGCCCGGGGAGCTGTTTTTT | TRBV19 | TRBD2 | TRBJ2-2 | once
CSVERDRGNEQFF | TGCAGCGTTGAAAGGGACAGGGGAAATGAGCAGTTCTTC | TRBV29-1 | TRBD1 | TRBJ2-1 | .
CASSPQEGQGVSPLHF | TGTGCCAGCAGCCCCCAGGAGGGACAGGGTGTCTCACCCCTCCACTTT | TRBV9 | TRBD1 | TRBJ1-6 | .
CATTHRDRAMYEQYF | TGTGCCACCACCCACCGGGACAGGGCCATGTACGAGCAGTACTTC | TRBV2 | TRBD1 | TRBJ2-7 | once
CASSPTGFTGELFF | TGTGCCAGCAGCCCGACAGGGTTCACCGGGGAGCTGTTTTTT | TRBV7-9 | TRBD1 | TRBJ2-2 | .
CASSPGGYTEAFF | TGTGCCAGCAGCCCGGGTGGTTACACTGAAGCTTTCTTT | TRBV7-2 | . | TRBJ1-1 | .
CASSPEGTGELFF | TGTGCCAGCAGCCCTGAAGGCACCGGGGAGCTGTTTTTT | TRBV11-2 | . | TRBJ2-2 | .
CATSRDWGLETQYF | TGTGCCACCAGCAGAGATTGGGGGTTGGAGACCCAGTACTTC | TRBV15 | . | TRBJ2-5 | .
CASSSRTGINEQFF | TGTGCCAGCAGTTCAAGGACAGGGATCAATGAGCAGTTCTTC | TRBV6-5 | TRBD1 | TRBJ2-1 | .
CASRRDRGFSYEQYF | TGTGCCAGCAGGAGAGACAGGGGTTTCTCCTACGAGCAGTACTTC | TRBV2 | TRBD1 | TRBJ2-7 | .
CASSMETPFTDTQYF | TGTGCCAGTAGTATGGAGACACCATTCACAGATACGCAGTATTTT | TRBV19 | . | TRBJ2-3 | .
CASSPPDYEQYF | TGTGCCAGCAGTCCCCCCGATTACGAGCAGTACTTC | TRBV2 | . | TRBJ2-7 | .
CASTLGSEQFF | TGTGCCAGTACACTTGGGAGTGAGCAGTTCTTC | TRBV19 | . | TRBJ2-1 | .
CATQKAASAYNEQFF | TGTGCCACCCAAAAAGCGGCTAGTGCCTACAATGAGCAGTTCTTC | TRBV2 | . | TRBJ2-1 | .
CASSGWGAAYNEQFF | TGTGCCAGCAGTGGGTGGGGGGCCGCCTACAATGAGCAGTTCTTC | TRBV9 | . | TRBJ2-1 | .
CASSSFAGTGDFGYTF | TGTGCCAGCAGTTCCTTCGCCGGGACAGGGGATTTTGGCTACACCTTC | TRBV6-5 | TRBD1 | TRBJ1-2 | .
CASSLQGLVQPQHF | TGTGCCAGCAGTCTTCAGGGTTTGGTTCAGCCCCAGCATTTT | TRBV27 | . | TRBJ1-5 | .
CASSFSLIGELFF | TGTGCCAGCAGCTTCTCATTGATCGGGGAGCTGTTTTTT | TRBV11-2 | . | TRBJ2-2 | .
CAVSTGTDYTGELFF | TGTGCCGTATCCACCGGGACAGATTACACCGGGGAGCTGTTTTTT | TRBV6-1 | TRBD1 | TRBJ2-2 | once
CASTRTLTGLGYVPQHF | TGTGCCAGCACCCGAACCCTGACAGGACTCGGCTATGTGCCCCAGCATTTT | TRBV28 | . | TRBJ1-5 | few
CASSSGGPAYEQYF | TGTGCCAGCAGCTCCGGTGGACCAGCCTACGAGCAGTACTTC | TRBV7-3 | . | TRBJ2-7 | once
CASSLQGANGELFF | TGTGCCAGCAGCTTGCAGGGGGCTAACGGGGAGCTGTTTTTT | TRBV11-2 | TRBD1 | TRBJ2-2 | .
CASSLAAGTGSEQYF | TGTGCTAGCAGCTTAGCGGCCGGGACAGGGTCCGAGCAGTACTTC | TRBV7-7 | TRBD1 | TRBJ2-7 | .